By sample fraction, the clone carrying this T cell receptor (delta chain) is large. This sample stems from a study of gamma-delta T cells after stem cell transplantation. V was trimmed by 3 bases and J by 5 bases, leaving 15 bases between them. The CDR3 sequence is 14 residues long. Germline CDR1 and CDR2: GEAIGNYY and EKD. TCRdb re-called the RT-PCR reads with CATT. The sample holds 2,800 or so delta-chain clones, about 5% seen once. The clonotype originates from a human donor. It is not recorded whose cells these are; they may come from a transplant donor. The specimen was gamma-delta T cells. The chain links TRDV2 to TRDJ1, with D possibly matching TRDD3 (5 bases). The CDR3 DNA reads as TGTGCCTGTGACCCGGTGGATAGGGGGGATAAACTCATCTTT. This encodes CACDPVDRGDKLIF.